The T cell receptor beta chain described here comes from a study of T-cell memory formation after mild COVID-19. The overall study: Largely donor-specific sequence clusters came from a couple of donors.

V was shortened by 3 bases and J by 3 bases, with 18 bases between the two germline ends. The CDR3 has 16 amino acids. CDR1 is SGHRS and CDR2 is YFSETQ in the germline V gene. Study results and limitations: Day 15 to 85 contracting clones showed balanced CD4/CD8; day 15 to 37 expanders favored CD4+. Cross-reactive memory appears to have joined, as suggested by some responding clones showing up in pre-infection memory.

This clonotype occurred a few times. What it recognizes is unknown. 5'RACE, which relied on constant-segment primers, yielded TCR alpha and TCR beta cDNA libraries carrying sample barcodes and UMIs. A single record per CDR3 protein comes from TCRdb applying MiXCR to the 5' RACE reads. The data contain around 390,000 distinct CDR3 sequences, roughly 15% of them seen just once; the ten biggest clones take up under 25%. The rearrangement links TRBV5-1 to TRBJ1-2; TRBD1 might be the D (6 bases). This receptor was taken from a man younger than 35 who had mild COVID-19 (a few samples of this study predate the infection). Cell type and time point are not known. The sample was PBMCs or a T cell subset sorted from them (not recorded which). The chain's CDR3 is CASSWSPGAEDYGYTF. CDR3 nucleotides: TGCGCCAGCAGCTGGTCGCCAGGGGCCGAGGACTATGGCTACACCTTC. Drawing the rest from reference TRBV5-1 and TRBJ1-2, the complete variable domain is KAGVTQTPRYLIKTRGQQVTLSCSPISGHRSVSWYQQTPGQGLQFLFEYFSETQRNKGNFPGRFSGRQFSNSRSEMNVSTLELGDSALYLCASSWSPGAEDYGYTFGSGTRLTVV.